A single sample gave rise to the 3 T cell receptor beta chains below, sequenced in a study of control samples from healthy donors and cancer patients. Profiled with immunoSEQ multiplex PCR; TCRdb holds only in-frame clones, not every one. The sample comprises roughly 180,000 clones, under 95% of which are singletons, and 1.3% rests with the top ten. Sequenced input: blood. Source of these receptors: a woman aged 18-29 years in good health.

The genes are TRBV18 and TRBJ1-6; D is uncertain. Trimming took 6 bases from V and 6 from J, leaving 9 bases between them. Germline CDR1 and CDR2: KGHSH and LQKENI. CDR3 size: 13 residues. CDR3 DNA sequence: TGTGCCAGCTCGGCAGGAAGTAATTCACCCCTCCACTTT. Protein product: CASSAGSNSPLHF. Using reference TRBV18 and TRBJ1-6 for the parts outside the CDR3, the full variable domain is NAGVMQNPRHLVRRRGQEARLRCSPMKGHSHVYWYRQLPEEGLKFMVYLQKENIIDESGMPKERFSAEFPKEGPSILRIQQVVRGDSAAYFCASSAGSNSPLHFGNGTRLTVT.

V gene TRBV10-1 combines with J gene TRBJ2-3, with TRBD1 as a possible D gene (5 bases). Germline V gene lookup returns CDR1 WNHNN and CDR2 SYGVQD (reference sequence). Trimming took 0 bases from V and 3 from J, leaving 7 bases between them. This CDR3 has 14 residues. The CDR3 DNA is TGCGCCAGCAGTGAGTCGGACATAACAGATACGCAGTATTTT. This gives the protein CASSESDITDTQYF.

A few counts support this clone. The rearrangement links TRBV15 to TRBJ1-4; a possible D gene is TRBD1 (6 bases). The CDR3 has 13 amino acids. The germline gives CDR1 LNHNV, CDR2 YYDKDF (reference sequence). The V gene lost 1 base and the J gene lost 7 bases, with 7 bases spanning the gap. CDR3 sequence reads: CATSRGQAEKLFF. CDR3 coding DNA: TGTGCCACCAGCAGAGGACAGGCTGAAAAACTGTTTTTT.